What follows are 7 T cell receptor beta chains derived from one specimen sequenced in a study of OX40 agonist ivuxolimab in advanced cancers. Sequencing used immunoSEQ multiplex PCR; TCRdb keeps in-frame clones, though not all of them. There are 40,000 to 60,000 clones in the sample; under 90% occur only once, and around 1.6% lies in the top ten. This specimen consisted of CD4+ or CD8+ T cells sorted from blood, obtained in a trial of the OX40 agonist ivuxolimab. These receptors were taken from an adult with an advanced solid tumor such as melanoma, head and neck, liver or kidney cancer.

The rearrangement joins TRBV10-3 to TRBJ1-2; D not certain. V gave up 4 bases and J gave up 6 bases, with 12 bases separating them. The CDR3 totals 13 residues. From germline, CDR1 is ENHRY and CDR2 SYGVKD. As DNA, the CDR3 is TGTGCCATCAGTGGGGCCACCGGCGATGGCTACACCTTC. It specifies CAISGATGDGYTF.

The chain has TRBV7-2 and TRBJ2-4; the match to TRBD1 covers 7 bases. After removal of 4 bases from V and 0 bases from J, the junction contained 12 bases not matched to a gene. Per germline, CDR1 SGHTA and CDR2 FQGNSA. This CDR3 is built from 18 residues. The CDR3 DNA is TGTGCCAGCAGCTATTACAGGGGCCAGGAGGTAGCCAAAAACATTCAGTACTTC. It is translated as CASSYYRGQEVAKNIQYF.

The rearrangement uses TRBV7-8 and TRBJ2-2; TRBD1 matches at 8 bases. Germline values: CDR1 SGHVS, CDR2 FQNEAQ. There are 17 residues in the CDR3. With V trimmed by 2 bases and J by 5 bases, 10 bases remained unmatched. CDR3 coding DNA: TGTGCCAGCAGCTTAAGGAATTTAGGACAGGGTACCGGGGAGCTGTTTTTT. Amino acids: CASSLRNLGQGTGELFF.

J is TRBJ2-3 and V is TRBV5-6, with no clear D. The length of the CDR3 is 14 residues. Germline values: CDR1 SGHDT, CDR2 YYEEEE. V was pared by 4 bases and J by 0 bases, with 9 bases between. CDR3 DNA sequence: TGTGCCAGCAGCAATATCGGAAGCACAGATACGCAGTATTTT. Its protein is CASSNIGSTDTQYF.

The CDR3 loop is CASSGGTNTGELFF. CDR3 bases: TGCGCCAGCAGCGGCGGAACTAACACCGGGGAGCTGTTTTTT. The chain couples TRBV4-1 to TRBJ2-2, with unresolved D. The CDR3 contains 14 residues. Trimming pared 5 bases from V and 2 bases from J, leaving 9 bases between. Germline V gene data show CDR1 as MGHRA and CDR2 as YSYEKL.

The chain recombines TRBV6-5 with TRBJ1-2; D is unclear. Trimming cost V 5 bases and J 8 bases, with 18 bases left between them. In germline, CDR1 is MNHEY, CDR2 SVGAGI. The CDR3 sequence is 14 residues long. The CDR3 DNA is TGTGCCAGCAGTGGCCCGACACAGCTGGGAGGCTACACCTTC. The encoded protein is CASSGPTQLGGYTF.

The genes are TRBV7-9 and TRBJ1-2, with a possible D match to TRBD1 (5 bases). Trimming cost V 4 bases and J 8 bases, with 17 bases left between them. CDR1 is SEHNR and CDR2 is FQNEAQ in the germline V gene (reference sequence). This CDR3 comprises 14 residues. CDR3 sequence (DNA): TGTGCCAGCAGCTCCGGGGCCGATTACCAAGGCTACACCTTC. Its translation: CASSSGADYQGYTF.